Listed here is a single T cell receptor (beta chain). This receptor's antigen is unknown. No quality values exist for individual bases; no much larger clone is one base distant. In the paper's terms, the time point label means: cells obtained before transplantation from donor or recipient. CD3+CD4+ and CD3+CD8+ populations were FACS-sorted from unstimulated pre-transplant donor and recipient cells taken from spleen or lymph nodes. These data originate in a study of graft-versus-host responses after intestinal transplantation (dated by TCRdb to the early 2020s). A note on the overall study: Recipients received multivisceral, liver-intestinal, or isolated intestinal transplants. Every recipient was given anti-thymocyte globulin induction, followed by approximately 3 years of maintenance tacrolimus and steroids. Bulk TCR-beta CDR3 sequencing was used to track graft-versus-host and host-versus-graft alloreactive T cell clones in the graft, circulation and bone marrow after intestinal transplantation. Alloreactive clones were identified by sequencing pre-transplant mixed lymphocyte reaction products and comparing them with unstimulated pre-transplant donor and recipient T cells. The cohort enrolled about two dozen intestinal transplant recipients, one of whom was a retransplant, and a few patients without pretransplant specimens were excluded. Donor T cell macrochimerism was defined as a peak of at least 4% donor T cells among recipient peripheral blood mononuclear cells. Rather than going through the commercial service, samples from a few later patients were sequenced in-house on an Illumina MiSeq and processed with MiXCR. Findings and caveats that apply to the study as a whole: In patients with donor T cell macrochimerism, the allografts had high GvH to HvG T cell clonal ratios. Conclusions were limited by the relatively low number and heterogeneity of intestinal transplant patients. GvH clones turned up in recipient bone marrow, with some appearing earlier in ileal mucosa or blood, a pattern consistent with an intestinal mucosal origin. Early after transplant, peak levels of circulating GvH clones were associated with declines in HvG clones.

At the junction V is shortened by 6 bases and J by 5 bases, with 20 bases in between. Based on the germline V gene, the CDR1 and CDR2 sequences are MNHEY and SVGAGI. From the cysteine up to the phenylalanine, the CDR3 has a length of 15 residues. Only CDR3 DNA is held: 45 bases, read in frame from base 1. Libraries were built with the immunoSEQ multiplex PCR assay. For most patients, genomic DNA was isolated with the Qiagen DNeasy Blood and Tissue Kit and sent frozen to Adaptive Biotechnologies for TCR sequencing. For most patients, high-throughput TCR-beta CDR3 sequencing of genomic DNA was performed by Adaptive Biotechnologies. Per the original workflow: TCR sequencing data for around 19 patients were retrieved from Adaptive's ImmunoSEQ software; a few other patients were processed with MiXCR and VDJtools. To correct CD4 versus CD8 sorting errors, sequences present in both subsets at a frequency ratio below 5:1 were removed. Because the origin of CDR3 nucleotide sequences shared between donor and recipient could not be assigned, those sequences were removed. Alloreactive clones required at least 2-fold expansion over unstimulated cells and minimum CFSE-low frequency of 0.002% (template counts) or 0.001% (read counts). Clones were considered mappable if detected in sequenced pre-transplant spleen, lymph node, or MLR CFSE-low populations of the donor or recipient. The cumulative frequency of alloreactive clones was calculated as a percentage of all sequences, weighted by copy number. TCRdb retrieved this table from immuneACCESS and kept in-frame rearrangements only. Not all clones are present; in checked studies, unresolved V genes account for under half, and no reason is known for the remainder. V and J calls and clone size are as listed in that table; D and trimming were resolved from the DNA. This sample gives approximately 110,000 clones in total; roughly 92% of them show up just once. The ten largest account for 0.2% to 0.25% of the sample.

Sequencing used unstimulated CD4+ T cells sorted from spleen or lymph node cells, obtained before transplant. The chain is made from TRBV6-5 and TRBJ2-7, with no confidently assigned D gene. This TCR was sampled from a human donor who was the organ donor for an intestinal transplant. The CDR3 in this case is CASSRSRVSRHEQYF. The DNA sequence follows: TGTGCCAGCAGCCGCTCCCGGGTGTCCAGGCACGAGCAGTACTTC.